The clone carrying this T cell receptor (beta chain) is classed as medium-sized (0.01 to 0.1%) by frequency. Its antigen is unknown. The data derive from a study of CXCR3-negative and CXCR3-positive naive CD8 T cells. At the level of the study: Libraries each contributed about 1.5 +/- 0.3 million TRB reads, for roughly 140 million in total. Notes on the study in general: Between one naive subset and the other, surface CD5 was comparable, and TCR strength was inferred from TRB CDR3 properties. Similar TRBV-TRBJ usage characterized naive CXCR3-negative and CXCR3-positive cells; memory cells differed.

The study made its TRB cDNA libraries by 5' RACE, adding UMI labels. TCRdb reworked the 5' RACE reads into one entry per CDR3 protein, no DNA. Recorded for this sample: some 6,100 distinct CDR3 sequences. The CDR3 totals 16 residues. Per the germline V gene, CDR1 is MNHEY and CDR2 is SVGEGT. Sequencing was done on a sample of naive CXCR3- CD8+ T cells from blood. Described subset: CD45RO-CCR7+CD27+CD95- naive CD8+ T cells lacking CXCR3 (TNR3-). The TCR originated in a human donor in good health. Some clones in this sample may be carry-over from other donors' samples. The chain employs TRBV6-2 or TRBV6-3 and TRBJ2-7; TCRdb returns TRBD1, unconfirmable since there is no DNA. CDR3 sequence: CASRSISGTEVYEQYF.